This T cell receptor beta chain was identified during a study of shared clonotypes between healthy human individuals. The protocol was immunoSEQ multiplex PCR, while the TCRdb copy is restricted to in-frame clones and leaves out a portion. The sample shows 1.6 million or so clones, 98% to 99% of them seen only once. The CDR3 sequence is 18 residues long. Germline V gives CDR1 MGHRA, CDR2 YSYEKL. Trimming removed 3 bases from V and 5 bases from J; junction bases left unmatched: 16. Each donor was a Caucasian adult residing in Nashville, Tennessee. The sequenced sample consisted of naive CD4+ T cells sorted from blood. Sample subset: CD45RA+ positively selected. This sequence joins TRBV4-1 and TRBJ1-5, with TRBD1 matching 7 bases. This sequence originates from a young man in good health. CDR3 region: CASSHRPGAGQLDQPQHF. The CDR3 DNA sequence: TGCGCCAGCAGCCACAGACCAGGGGCGGGACAGTTGGATCAGCCCCAGCATTTT.